Shown below are 7 T cell receptor beta chains from a single sample sequenced in a study of beta chain features in type 1 diabetes. Their antigens remain unidentified. Since all of the isolated RNA was reverse transcribed, expressed TCRB transcripts were what got sequenced. The method was immunoSEQ multiplex PCR; TCRdb's version includes in-frame clones alone and lacks a portion of them. Among some 240,000 clones, around 16% were seen once, and the ten largest hold more than 0.075%. Overall study results and limits: Shortening that was moderate but significant affected the TCRB CDR3s of Type 1 diabetes patients in all four CD4+ subsets.

Material: naive CD4+ T cells from blood. These receptors all come from a man younger than 45 with type 1 diabetes.

This chain uses TRBV27 with TRBJ2-7, with 8 bases matching TRBD1. J was trimmed by 2 bases and V by 5 bases; bases with no gene match: 5. Looked up from germline, CDR1 is MNHEY and CDR2 is SMNVEV (reference sequence). The CDR3 contains 14 residues. CDR3 in amino acids: CASSTWTGPYEQYF. CDR3 DNA sequence: TGTGCCAGCAGTACATGGACAGGGCCCTACGAGCAGTACTTC.

This chain links TRBV30 with TRBJ2-3; no definite D call. The CDR3 consists of 13 residues. The V end was cut by 3 bases, the J end by 5 bases, with 12 bases between. CDR1 is GTSNPN and CDR2 is SVGIG in the germline V gene (reference sequence). The CDR3 nucleotides read TGTGCCTGGAGCGACCCCCGGGTAGATACGCAGTATTTT. It specifies CAWSDPRVDTQYF.

The genes are TRBV9 and TRBJ1-2; 7 bases are a match to TRBD1. The trim removed 3 bases at V and 0 bases at J, leaving 5 bases unmatched. The CDR3 is 15 residues long. The germline gives CDR1 SGDLS, CDR2 YYNGEE. This CDR3 is CASSGGTATNYGYTF. The CDR3, as DNA: TGTGCCAGCAGCGGTGGGACAGCTACTAACTATGGCTACACCTTC.

The chain uses TRBV29-1 and TRBJ1-1; perhaps TRBD1 as D (5 bases). CDR3 size: 14 residues. CDR1 SQVTM and CDR2 ANQGSEA come from the germline V gene. V lost 1 base and J lost 5, with 14 bases in between. The CDR3: CSVEGASRGTEAFF. The DNA of the CDR3 is TGCAGCGTTGAAGGTGCCAGCCGGGGGACTGAAGCTTTCTTT.

The chain joins TRBV2 to TRBJ2-1; D unclear. The germline CDR1 and CDR2 sequences are SNHLY and FYNNEI. The length of the CDR3 is 11 residues. Trimming removed 6 bases at V and 4 bases at J, with 4 bases between. The CDR3 DNA is TGTGCCAGCAGAGTTTACAATGAGCAGTTCTTC. Amino acid sequence: CASRVYNEQFF.

Of note for this clone: The same CDR3 is also encoded by other DNA sequences in this sample. The genes are TRBV29-1 and TRBJ1-1, with D maybe TRBD1 (6 bases). Trimming took off 6 bases at V and 0 bases at J, with 8 bases between the two ends. This CDR3 is 12 amino acids long. From germline, CDR1 is SQVTM and CDR2 ANQGSEA. The CDR3 sequence is CSVGQLNTEAFF. For the CDR3, the DNA is TGCAGCGTAGGACAGCTGAACACTGAAGCTTTCTTT. Using reference TRBV29-1 and TRBJ1-1 for the parts outside the CDR3, the full variable domain is SAVISQKPSRDICQRGTSLTIQCQVDSQVTMMFWYRQQPGQSLTLIATANQGSEATYESGFVIDKFPISRPNLTFSTLTVSNMSPEDSSIYLCSVGQLNTEAFFGQGTRLTVV.

V usage is TRBV14 and J usage is TRBJ2-7; TRBD2 agrees at 7 bases. Germline lookup yields CDR1 SGHDN and CDR2 FVKESK. This CDR3 comprises 15 residues. V lost 5 bases, J lost 3 bases, and 10 bases stayed unmatched. The CDR3 DNA sequence: TGTGCCAGCAGCTCCGTCGGGGGGTCCTACTACGAGCAGTACTTC. Translating it yields CASSSVGGSYYEQYF.